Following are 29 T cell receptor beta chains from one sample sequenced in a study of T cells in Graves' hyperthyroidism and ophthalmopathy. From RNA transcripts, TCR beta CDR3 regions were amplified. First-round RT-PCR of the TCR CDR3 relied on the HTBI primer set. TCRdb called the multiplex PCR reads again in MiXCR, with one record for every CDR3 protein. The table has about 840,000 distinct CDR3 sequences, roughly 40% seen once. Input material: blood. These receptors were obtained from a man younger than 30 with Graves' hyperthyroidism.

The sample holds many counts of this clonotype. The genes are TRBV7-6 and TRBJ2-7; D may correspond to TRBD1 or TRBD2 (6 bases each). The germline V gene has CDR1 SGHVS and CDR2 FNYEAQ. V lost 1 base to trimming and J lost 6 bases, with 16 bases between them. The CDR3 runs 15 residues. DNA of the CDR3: TGTGCCAGCAGCTTAGAGGACAGCGGGTCAGGCGAGCAGTACTTC. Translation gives CASSLEDSGSGEQYF.

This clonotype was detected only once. The CDR3 reads CATSSFPKAYEQYF. CDR3 nucleotide sequence: TGTGCCACCAGCAGTTTCCCGAAGGCCTACGAGCAGTACTTC. The chain carries TRBV15 and TRBJ2-7; the D is unclear. Deletions cut 3 bases from V and 2 bases from J, with 11 bases between. CDR3 length: 14 residues. Germline V gene lookup returns CDR1 LNHNV and CDR2 YYDKDF (reference sequence).

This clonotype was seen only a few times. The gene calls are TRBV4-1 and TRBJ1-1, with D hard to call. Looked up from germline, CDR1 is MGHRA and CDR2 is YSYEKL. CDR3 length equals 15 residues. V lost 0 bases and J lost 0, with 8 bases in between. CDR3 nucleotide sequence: TGCGCCAGCAGCCAAGATTCGCTGATGAACACTGAAGCTTTCTTT. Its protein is CASSQDSLMNTEAFF.

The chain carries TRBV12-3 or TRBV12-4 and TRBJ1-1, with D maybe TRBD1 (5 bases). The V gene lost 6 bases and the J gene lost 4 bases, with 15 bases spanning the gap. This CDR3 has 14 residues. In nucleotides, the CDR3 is TGTGCCAGCAGCCCGGGTGGGGCGTCCACTGAAGCTTTCTTT. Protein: CASSPGGASTEAFF.

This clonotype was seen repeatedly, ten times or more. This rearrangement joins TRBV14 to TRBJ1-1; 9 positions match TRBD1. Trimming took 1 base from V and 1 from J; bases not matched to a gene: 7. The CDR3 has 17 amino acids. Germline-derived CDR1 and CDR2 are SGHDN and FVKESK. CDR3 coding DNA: TGTGCCAGCAGCCAAGTAAGACAGGGGGTAGGGAACACTGAAGCTTTCTTT. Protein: CASSQVRQGVGNTEAFF.

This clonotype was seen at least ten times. The CDR3 loop reads CSARSLTGELFF. The CDR3 nucleotides read TGCAGTGCTAGGTCCCTTACCGGGGAGCTGTTTTTT. The rearrangement joins TRBV20-1 to TRBJ2-2; D is unclear. From germline, CDR1 is DFQATT and CDR2 SNEGSKA (reference sequence). This CDR3 has 12 amino acids. V dropped 3 bases and J dropped 5 bases, with 7 bases sitting between them.

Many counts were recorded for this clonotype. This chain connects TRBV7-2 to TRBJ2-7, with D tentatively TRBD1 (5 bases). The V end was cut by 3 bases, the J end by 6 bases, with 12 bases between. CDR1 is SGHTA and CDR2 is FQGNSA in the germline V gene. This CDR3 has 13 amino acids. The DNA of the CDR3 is TGTGCCAGCAGCTTCGCAGGGTGGCCCGAGCAGTACTTC. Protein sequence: CASSFAGWPEQYF. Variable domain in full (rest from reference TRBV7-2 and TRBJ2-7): GAGVSQSPSNKVTEKGKDVELRCDPISGHTALYWYRQSLGQGLEFLIYFQGNSAPDKSGLPSDRFSAERTGGSVSTLTIQRTQQEDSAVYLCASSFAGWPEQYFGPGTRLTVT.

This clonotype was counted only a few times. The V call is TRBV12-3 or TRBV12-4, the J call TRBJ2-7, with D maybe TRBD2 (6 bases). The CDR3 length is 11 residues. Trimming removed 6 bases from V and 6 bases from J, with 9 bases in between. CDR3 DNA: TGTGCCAGCAGCGGGAGTCGCGAGCAGTACTTC. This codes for CASSGSREQYF.

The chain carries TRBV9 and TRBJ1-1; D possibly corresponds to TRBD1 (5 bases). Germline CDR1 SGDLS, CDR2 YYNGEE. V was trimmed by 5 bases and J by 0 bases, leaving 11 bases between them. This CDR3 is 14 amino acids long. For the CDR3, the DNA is TGTGCCAGCAGTGAGGACACCCTGAACACTGAAGCTTTCTTT. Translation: CASSEDTLNTEAFF.

In DNA form, the CDR3 reads TGTGCCAGAGGGGAACAGAGAGGAGCTAACTATGGCTACACCTTC. Translation: CARGEQRGANYGYTF. This rearrangement joins TRBV2 to TRBJ1-2; a weak D match, TRBD1 (5 bases). The CDR3 has 15 amino acids. Looked up from germline, CDR1 is SNHLY and CDR2 is FYNNEI. Trimming took off 9 bases at V and 0 bases at J, with 17 bases between the two ends.

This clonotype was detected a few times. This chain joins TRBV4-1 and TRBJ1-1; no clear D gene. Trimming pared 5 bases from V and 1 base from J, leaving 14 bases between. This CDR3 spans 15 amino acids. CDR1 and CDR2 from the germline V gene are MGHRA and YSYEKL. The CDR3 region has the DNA TGCGCCAGCAGCTTGTACCGCACGGGGAACACTGAAGCTTTCTTT. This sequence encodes CASSLYRTGNTEAFF.

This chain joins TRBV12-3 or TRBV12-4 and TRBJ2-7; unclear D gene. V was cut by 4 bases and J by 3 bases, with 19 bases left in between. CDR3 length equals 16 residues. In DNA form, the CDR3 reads TGTGCCAGCAGTTCACAGTCAGTGATTGGGAACTACGAGCAGTACTTC. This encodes CASSSQSVIGNYEQYF.

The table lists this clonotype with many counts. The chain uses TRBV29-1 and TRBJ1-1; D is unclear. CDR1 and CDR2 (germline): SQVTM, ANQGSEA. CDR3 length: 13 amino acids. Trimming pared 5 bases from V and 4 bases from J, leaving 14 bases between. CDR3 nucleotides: TGCAGCGTTCGTCGTGGGCAGCTCACTGAAGCTTTCTTT. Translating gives CSVRRGQLTEAFF.

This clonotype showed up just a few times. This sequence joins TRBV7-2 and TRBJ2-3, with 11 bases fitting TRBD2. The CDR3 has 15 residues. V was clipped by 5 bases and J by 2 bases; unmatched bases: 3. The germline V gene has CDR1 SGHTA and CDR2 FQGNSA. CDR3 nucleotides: TGTGCCAGCAGCCAGGGACTAGCGGCCACAGATACGCAGTATTTT. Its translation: CASSQGLAATDTQYF.

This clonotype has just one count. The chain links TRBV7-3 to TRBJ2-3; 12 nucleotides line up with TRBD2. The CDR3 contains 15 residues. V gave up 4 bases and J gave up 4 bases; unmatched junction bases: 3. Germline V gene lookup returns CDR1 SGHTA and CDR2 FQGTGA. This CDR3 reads CASSSSGGAADTQYF. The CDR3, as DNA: TGTGCCAGCAGCTCTAGCGGGGGGGCCGCAGATACGCAGTATTTT.

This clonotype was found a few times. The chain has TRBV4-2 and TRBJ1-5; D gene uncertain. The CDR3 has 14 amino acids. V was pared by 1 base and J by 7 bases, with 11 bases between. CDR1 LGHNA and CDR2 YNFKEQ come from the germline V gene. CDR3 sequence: CASSQVEGRQPQHF. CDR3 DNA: TGTGCCAGCAGCCAAGTGGAAGGAAGGCAGCCCCAGCATTTT.

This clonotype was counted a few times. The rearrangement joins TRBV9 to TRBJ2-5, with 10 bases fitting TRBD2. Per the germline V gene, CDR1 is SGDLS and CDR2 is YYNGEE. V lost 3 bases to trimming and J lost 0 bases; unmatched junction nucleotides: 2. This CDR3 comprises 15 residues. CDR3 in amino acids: CASSASGGDQETQYF. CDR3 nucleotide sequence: TGTGCCAGCAGCGCTAGCGGGGGCGACCAAGAGACCCAGTACTTC. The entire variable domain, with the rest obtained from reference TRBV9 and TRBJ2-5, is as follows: DSGVTQTPKHLITATGQRVTLRCSPRSGDLSVYWYQQSLDQGLQFLIQYYNGEERAKGNILERFSAQQFPDLHSELNLSSLELGDSALYFCASSASGGDQETQYFGPGTRLLVL.

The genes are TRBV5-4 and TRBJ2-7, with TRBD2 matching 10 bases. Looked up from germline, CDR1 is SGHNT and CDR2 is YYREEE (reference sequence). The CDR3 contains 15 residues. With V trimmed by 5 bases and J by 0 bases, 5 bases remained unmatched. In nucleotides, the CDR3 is TGTGCCAGCAGACAAACTAGCGGGAACTCCTACGAGCAGTACTTC. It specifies CASRQTSGNSYEQYF.

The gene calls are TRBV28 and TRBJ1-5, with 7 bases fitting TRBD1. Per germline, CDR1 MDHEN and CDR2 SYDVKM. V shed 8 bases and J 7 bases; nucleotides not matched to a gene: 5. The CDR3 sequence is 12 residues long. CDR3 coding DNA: TGTGCCAGCCAGGGGGGCGGACAGCCCCAGCATTTT. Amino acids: CASQGGGQPQHF.

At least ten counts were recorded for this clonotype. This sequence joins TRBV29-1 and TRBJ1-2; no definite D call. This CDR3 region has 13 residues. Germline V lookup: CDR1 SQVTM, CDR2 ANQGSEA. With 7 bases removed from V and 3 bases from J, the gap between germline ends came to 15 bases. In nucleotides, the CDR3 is TGCAGCGCCCGAGGCGATATCTACTATGGCTACACCTTC. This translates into CSARGDIYYGYTF. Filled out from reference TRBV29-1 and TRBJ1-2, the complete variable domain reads SAVISQKPSRDICQRGTSLTIQCQVDSQVTMMFWYRQQPGQSLTLIATANQGSEATYESGFVIDKFPISRPNLTFSTLTVSNMSPEDSSIYLCSARGDIYYGYTFGSGTRLTVV.

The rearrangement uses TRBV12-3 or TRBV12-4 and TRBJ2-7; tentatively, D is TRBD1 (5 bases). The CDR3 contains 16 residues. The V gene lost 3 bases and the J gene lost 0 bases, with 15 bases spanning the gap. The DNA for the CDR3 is TGTGCCAGCAGTTTTGAAACTGAGACAGACTCCTACGAGCAGTACTTC. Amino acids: CASSFETETDSYEQYF.

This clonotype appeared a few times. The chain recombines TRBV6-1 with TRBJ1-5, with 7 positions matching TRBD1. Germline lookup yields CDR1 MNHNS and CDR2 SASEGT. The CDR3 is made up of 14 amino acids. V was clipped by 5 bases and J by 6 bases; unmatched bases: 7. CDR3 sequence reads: CASSYSGGSQPQHF. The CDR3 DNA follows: TGTGCCAGCAGTTACTCAGGGGGAAGTCAGCCCCAGCATTTT.

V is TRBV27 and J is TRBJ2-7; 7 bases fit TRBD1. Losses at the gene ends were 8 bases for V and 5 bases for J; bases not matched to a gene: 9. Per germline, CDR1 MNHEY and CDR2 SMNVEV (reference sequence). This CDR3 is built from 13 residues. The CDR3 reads CASGLTGVDEQYF. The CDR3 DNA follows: TGTGCCAGCGGGCTAACAGGGGTCGACGAGCAGTACTTC.

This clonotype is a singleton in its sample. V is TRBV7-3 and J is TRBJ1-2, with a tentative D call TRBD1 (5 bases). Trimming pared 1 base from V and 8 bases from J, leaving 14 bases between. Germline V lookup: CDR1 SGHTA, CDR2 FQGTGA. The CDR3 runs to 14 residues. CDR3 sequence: CASSLIGGSDGYTF. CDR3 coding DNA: TGTGCCAGCAGCTTAATTGGGGGTTCGGACGGCTACACCTTC.

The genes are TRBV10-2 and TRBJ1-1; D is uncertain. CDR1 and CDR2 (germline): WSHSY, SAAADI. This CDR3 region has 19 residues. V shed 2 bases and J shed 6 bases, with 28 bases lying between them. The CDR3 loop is CASSEPKVRKALQRPEAFF. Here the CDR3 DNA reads TGCGCCAGCAGTGAGCCCAAGGTTAGGAAGGCCTTACAGCGCCCTGAAGCTTTCTTT.

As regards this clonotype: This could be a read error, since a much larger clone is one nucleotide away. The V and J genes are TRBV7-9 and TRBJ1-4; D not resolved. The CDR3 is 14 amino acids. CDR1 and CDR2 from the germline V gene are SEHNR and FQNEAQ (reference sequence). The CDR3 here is CANSLGRRNEKLFF. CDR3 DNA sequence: TGTGCCAACAGCCTCGGACGGCGTAATGAAAAACTGTTTTTT.

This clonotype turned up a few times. CDR3 DNA sequence: TGTGCCAGCAGCTTAGGCTACCCGCCCCAGCATTTT. This sequence encodes CASSLGYPPQHF. The gene calls are TRBV7-8 and TRBJ1-5; no reliable D call. The CDR3 length is 12 residues. CDR1 SGHVS and CDR2 FQNEAQ come from the germline V gene. V was shortened by 1 base and J by 9 bases, with 7 bases between the two germline ends.

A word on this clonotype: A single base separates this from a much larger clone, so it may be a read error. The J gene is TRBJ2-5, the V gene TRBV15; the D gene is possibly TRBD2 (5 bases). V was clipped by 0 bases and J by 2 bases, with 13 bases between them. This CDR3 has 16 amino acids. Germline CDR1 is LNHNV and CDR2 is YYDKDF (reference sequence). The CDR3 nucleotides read TGTGCCACCAGCAGAGATCCGGCCCGGAGGCAAGAGACCCAGTACTTC. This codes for CATSRDPARRQETQYF.

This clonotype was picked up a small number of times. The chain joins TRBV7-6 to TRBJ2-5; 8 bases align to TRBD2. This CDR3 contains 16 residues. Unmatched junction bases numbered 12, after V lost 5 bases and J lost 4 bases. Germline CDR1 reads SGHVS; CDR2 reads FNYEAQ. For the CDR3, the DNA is TGTGCCAGCAGCCCAACGCGGGAGGTTTTATTAGAGACCCAGTACTTC. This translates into CASSPTREVLLETQYF. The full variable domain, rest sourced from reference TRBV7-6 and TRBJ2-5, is GAGVSQSPRYKVTKRGQDVALRCDPISGHVSLYWYRQALGQGPEFLTYFNYEAQQDKSGLPNDRFSAERPEGSISTLTIQRTEQRDSAMYRCASSPTREVLLETQYFGPGTRLLVL.